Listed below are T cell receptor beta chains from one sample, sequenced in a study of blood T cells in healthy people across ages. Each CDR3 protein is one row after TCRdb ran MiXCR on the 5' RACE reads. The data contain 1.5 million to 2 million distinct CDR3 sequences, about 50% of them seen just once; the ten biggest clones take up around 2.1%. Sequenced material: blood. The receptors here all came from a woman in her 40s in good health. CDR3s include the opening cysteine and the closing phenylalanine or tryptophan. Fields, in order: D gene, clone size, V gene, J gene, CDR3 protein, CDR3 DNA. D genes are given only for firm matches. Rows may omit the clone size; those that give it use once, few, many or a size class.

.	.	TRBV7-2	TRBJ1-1	CASSLQGRTEAFF	TGTGCCAGCAGCTTACAGGGGCGCACTGAAGCTTTCTTT
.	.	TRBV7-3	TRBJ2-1	CASSLRPRSGNRNEQFF	TGTGCCAGCAGCTTAAGGCCACGTAGCGGCAATCGCAATGAGCAGTTCTTC
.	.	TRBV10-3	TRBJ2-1	CAISERGDYNEQFF	TGTGCCATCAGTGAAAGGGGGGACTACAATGAGCAGTTCTTC
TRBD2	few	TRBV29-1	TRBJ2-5	CSAIRGGAKSREQYF	TGCAGCGCCATCCGGGGGGGGGCGAAGTCGAGGGAGCAGTACTTC
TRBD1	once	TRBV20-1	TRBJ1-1	CSAPGTGQTDTEAFF	TGCAGTGCTCCGGGGACAGGGCAAACGGACACTGAAGCTTTCTTT
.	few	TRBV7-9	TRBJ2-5	CASSAIKLTGETQYF	TGTGCCAGCAGCGCCATCAAACTCACAGGAGAGACCCAGTACTTC
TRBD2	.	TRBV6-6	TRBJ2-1	CASSGLADGEQFF	TGTGCCAGCAGCGGACTAGCGGACGGTGAGCAGTTCTTC
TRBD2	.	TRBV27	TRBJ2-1	CASSLSALAVYNEQFF	TGTGCCAGCAGTTTATCGGCACTAGCGGTTTACAATGAGCAGTTCTTC
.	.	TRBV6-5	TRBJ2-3	CASIHPVTDTQYF	TGTGCCAGCATCCACCCGGTCACAGATACGCAGTATTTT
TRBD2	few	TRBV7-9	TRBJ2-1	CASRLANNEQFF	TGTGCCAGCAGACTAGCGAACAATGAGCAGTTCTTC
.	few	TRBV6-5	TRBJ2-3	CASSPLGPYQQYF	TGTGCCAGCAGTCCTCTCGGACCTTACCAGCAGTATTTT
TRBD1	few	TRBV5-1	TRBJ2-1	CASSRTGANEQFF	TGCGCCAGCAGCCGTACAGGGGCCAATGAGCAGTTCTTC
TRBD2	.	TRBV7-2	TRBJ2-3	CASSLTRPGLAGGRHTDTQYF	TGTGCCAGCAGCTTAACCAGACCGGGACTAGCGGGGGGGAGGCACACAGATACGCAGTATTTT
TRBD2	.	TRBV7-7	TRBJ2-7	CASSFGTSGPYEQYF	TGTGCTAGCAGCTTTGGGACTAGCGGCCCCTACGAGCAGTACTTC
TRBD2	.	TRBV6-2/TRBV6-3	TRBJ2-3	CASSYGLADTDTQYF	TGTGCCAGCAGTTATGGCCTAGCGGACACAGATACGCAGTATTTT
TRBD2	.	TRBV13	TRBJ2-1	CASSRPSGEYNEQFF	TGTGCCAGCAGCCGACCTAGCGGGGAGTACAATGAGCAGTTCTTC
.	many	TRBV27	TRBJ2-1	CASSFPGNEQFF	TGTGCCAGCAGTTTTCCGGGGAATGAGCAGTTCTTC
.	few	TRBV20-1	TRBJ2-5	CSASKGGVMETQYF	TGCAGTGCTAGTAAGGGGGGTGTAATGGAGACCCAGTACTTC
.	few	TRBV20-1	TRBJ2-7	CSASRGAMSYEQYF	TGCAGTGCTAGCCGGGGGGCAATGTCCTACGAGCAGTACTTC
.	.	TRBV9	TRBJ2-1	CASSGTTGYNEQFF	TGTGCCAGCAGCGGAACGACAGGCTACAATGAGCAGTTCTTC
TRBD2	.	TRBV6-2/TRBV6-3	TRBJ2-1	CASSYLGSGGTYNEQFF	TGTGCCAGCAGTTACTTGGGTAGCGGGGGTACCTACAATGAGCAGTTCTTC